Listed below are T cell receptor beta chains from one sample, sequenced in a study of blood T cell repertoires in COVID-19. The table came from immunoSEQ multiplex PCR; TCRdb's copy has only in-frame clones and leaves some out. The sample holds 40,000 to 55,000 clones; about 83% are singletons and the top ten take over 15%. Sequenced input: peripheral blood. The receptors come from a man aged 35 to 55 with acute or convalescent COVID-19. CDR3s include the opening cysteine and the closing phenylalanine or tryptophan. Not all rows give a size; the values are once, few, many and, for expanded clones, a class.

v_gene: TRBV11-2; j_gene: TRBJ1-2; abundance: NA; CDR3aa: CASSLVGRGDGYTF
v_gene: TRBV6-1; j_gene: TRBJ2-3; abundance: NA; CDR3aa: CASSDSGGVDTQYF
v_gene: TRBV20-1; j_gene: TRBJ1-2; abundance: NA; CDR3aa: CSARDSPTGFF
v_gene: TRBV9; j_gene: TRBJ1-4; abundance: NA; CDR3aa: CASSRGSTNEKLFF
v_gene: TRBV15; j_gene: TRBJ1-5; abundance: NA; CDR3aa: CATSKLQFQPQHF
v_gene: TRBV6-5; j_gene: TRBJ2-1; abundance: once; CDR3aa: CASSLLAVEQFF
v_gene: TRBV7-2; j_gene: TRBJ2-3; abundance: NA; CDR3aa: CASSLRAPSTDTQYF
v_gene: TRBV19; j_gene: TRBJ2-1; abundance: NA; CDR3aa: CASSIYLFYNEQFF
v_gene: TRBV6-2/TRBV6-3; j_gene: TRBJ1-2; abundance: once; CDR3aa: CASSDGQGRHYGYTF
v_gene: TRBV7-2; j_gene: TRBJ1-5; abundance: once; CDR3aa: CASSSTGIHQPQHF
v_gene: TRBV2; j_gene: TRBJ2-4; abundance: NA; CDR3aa: CASSSGLAKNIQYF
v_gene: TRBV6-1; j_gene: TRBJ1-1; abundance: NA; CDR3aa: CASSEHRQNTEAFF
v_gene: TRBV6-5; j_gene: TRBJ1-5; abundance: NA; CDR3aa: CASKGLGVSNQPQHF
v_gene: TRBV14; j_gene: TRBJ1-2; abundance: NA; CDR3aa: CASSQERTAHYGYTF
v_gene: TRBV24-1; j_gene: TRBJ2-3; abundance: NA; CDR3aa: CATSDGDSPTQYF
v_gene: TRBV19; j_gene: TRBJ1-1; abundance: NA; CDR3aa: CASSVTGRGTEAFF
v_gene: TRBV12-3/TRBV12-4; j_gene: TRBJ1-1; abundance: NA; CDR3aa: CASILGGTPEAFF
v_gene: TRBV6-5; j_gene: TRBJ1-1; abundance: NA; CDR3aa: CASNKDRTNTEAFF
v_gene: TRBV2; j_gene: TRBJ1-5; abundance: NA; CDR3aa: CASRGDGNQPQHF
v_gene: TRBV5-3; j_gene: TRBJ1-3; abundance: NA; CDR3aa: CARSFRLGNTIYF
v_gene: TRBV7-2; j_gene: TRBJ2-5; abundance: NA; CDR3aa: CASSLEASGRAWETQYF
v_gene: TRBV11-3; j_gene: TRBJ2-1; abundance: NA; CDR3aa: CASSTTAGEQFF
v_gene: TRBV5-6; j_gene: TRBJ2-1; abundance: once; CDR3aa: CASSLKTGTRTFF
v_gene: TRBV11-3; j_gene: TRBJ1-1; abundance: NA; CDR3aa: CASSLGRGMNTEAFF
v_gene: TRBV7-9; j_gene: TRBJ2-5; abundance: NA; CDR3aa: CASSSRETQYF
v_gene: TRBV6-1; j_gene: TRBJ1-5; abundance: NA; CDR3aa: CASSGRPGHFDGYQPQHF
v_gene: TRBV3-1/TRBV3-2; j_gene: TRBJ2-1; abundance: NA; CDR3aa: CASSQDRESSYNEQFF
v_gene: TRBV5-1; j_gene: TRBJ1-6; abundance: NA; CDR3aa: CASSLDGVNSPLHF
v_gene: TRBV2; j_gene: TRBJ2-3; abundance: NA; CDR3aa: CASSESASGRVTQYF
v_gene: TRBV5-1; j_gene: TRBJ2-1; abundance: NA; CDR3aa: CASSFRPSGVYNEQFF